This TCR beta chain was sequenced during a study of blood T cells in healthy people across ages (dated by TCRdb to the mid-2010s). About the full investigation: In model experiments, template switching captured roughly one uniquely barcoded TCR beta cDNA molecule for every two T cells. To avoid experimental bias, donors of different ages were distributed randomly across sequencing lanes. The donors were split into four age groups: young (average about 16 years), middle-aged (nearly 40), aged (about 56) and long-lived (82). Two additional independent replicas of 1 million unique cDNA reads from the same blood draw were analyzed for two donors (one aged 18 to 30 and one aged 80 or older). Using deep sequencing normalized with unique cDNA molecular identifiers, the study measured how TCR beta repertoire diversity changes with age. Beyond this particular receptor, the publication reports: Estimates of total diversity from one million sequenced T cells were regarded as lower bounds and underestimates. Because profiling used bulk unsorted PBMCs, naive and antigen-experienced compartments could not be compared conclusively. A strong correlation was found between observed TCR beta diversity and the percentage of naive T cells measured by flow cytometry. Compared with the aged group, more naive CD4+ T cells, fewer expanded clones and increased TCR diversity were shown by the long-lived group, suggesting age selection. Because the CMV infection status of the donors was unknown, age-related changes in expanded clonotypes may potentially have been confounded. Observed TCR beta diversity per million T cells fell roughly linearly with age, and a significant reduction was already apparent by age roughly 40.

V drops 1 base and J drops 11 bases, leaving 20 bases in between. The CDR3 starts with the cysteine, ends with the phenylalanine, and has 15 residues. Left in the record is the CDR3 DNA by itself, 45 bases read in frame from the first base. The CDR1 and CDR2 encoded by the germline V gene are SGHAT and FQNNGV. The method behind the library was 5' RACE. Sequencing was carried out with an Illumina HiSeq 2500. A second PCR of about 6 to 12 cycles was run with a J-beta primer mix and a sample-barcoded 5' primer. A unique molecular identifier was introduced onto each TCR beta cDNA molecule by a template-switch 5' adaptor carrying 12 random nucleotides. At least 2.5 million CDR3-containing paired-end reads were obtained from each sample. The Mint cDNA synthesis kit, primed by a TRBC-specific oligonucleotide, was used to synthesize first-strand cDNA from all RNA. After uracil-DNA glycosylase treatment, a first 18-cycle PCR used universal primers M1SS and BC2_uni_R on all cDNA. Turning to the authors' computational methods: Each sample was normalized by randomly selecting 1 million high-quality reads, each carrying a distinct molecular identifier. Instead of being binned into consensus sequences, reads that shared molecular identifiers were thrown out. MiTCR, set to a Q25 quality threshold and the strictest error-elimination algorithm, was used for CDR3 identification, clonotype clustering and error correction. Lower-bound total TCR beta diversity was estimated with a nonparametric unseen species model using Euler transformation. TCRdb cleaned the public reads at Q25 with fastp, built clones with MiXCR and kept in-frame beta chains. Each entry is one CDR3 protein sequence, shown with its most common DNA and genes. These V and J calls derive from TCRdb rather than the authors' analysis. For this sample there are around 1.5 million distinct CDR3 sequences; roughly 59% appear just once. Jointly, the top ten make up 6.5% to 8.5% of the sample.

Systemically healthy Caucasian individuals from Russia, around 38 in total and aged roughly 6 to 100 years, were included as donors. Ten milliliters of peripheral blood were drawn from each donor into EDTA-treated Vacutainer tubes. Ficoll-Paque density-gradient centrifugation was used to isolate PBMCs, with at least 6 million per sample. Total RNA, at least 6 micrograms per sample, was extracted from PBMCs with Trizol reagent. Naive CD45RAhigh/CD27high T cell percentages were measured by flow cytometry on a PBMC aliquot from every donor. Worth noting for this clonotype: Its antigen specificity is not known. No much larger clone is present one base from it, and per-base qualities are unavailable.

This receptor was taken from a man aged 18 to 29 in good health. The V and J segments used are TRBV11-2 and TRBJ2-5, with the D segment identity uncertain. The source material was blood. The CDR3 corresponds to CASSLGPSTVNEQYF. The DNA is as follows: TGTGCCAGCAGCTTAGGGCCCTCGACGGTCAATGAGCAGTACTTC.